The 2 T cell receptor beta chains below were found in one sample sequenced in a study of T cells in Graves' hyperthyroidism and ophthalmopathy (dated by TCRdb to between 2019 and 2020). Preparation of the library involved multiplex PCR. TCRdb lists the instrument as Illumina HiSeq 2000. The TCR beta CDR3 regions were amplified from RNA transcripts. A first-round RT-PCR of the TCR CDR3 used the HTBI primer set with the Qiagen OneStep RT-PCR kit. Starting from the raw public reads, TCRdb applied fastp trimming at Q25, assembled clones with MiXCR and retained in-frame beta chains. Every CDR3 protein is listed once, alongside the most common genes and DNA of its rows. Present in this sample are about 560,000 distinct CDR3 sequences, over 15% of which were seen just once. The top ten hold roughly 18% of the sample. The sequencing input was blood. The source of these receptors is a woman younger than 30 with Graves' hyperthyroidism.

The chain links TRBV24-1 to TRBJ2-3, with TRBD2 identical over 7 bases. From germline, CDR1 is KGHDR and CDR2 SFDVKD. This CDR3 has 16 residues. After removal of 3 bases from V and 1 base from J, the junction contained 6 bases not matched to a gene. This chain's CDR3 is CATSDAIAGRTDTQYF. The CDR3 DNA sequence: TGTGCCACCAGTGATGCGATAGCGGGCCGCACAGATACGCAGTATTTT.

This clonotype has a count of ten or more. The chain recombines TRBV24-1 with TRBJ1-1; 10 bases are a match to TRBD1. The length of the CDR3 is 14 residues. The ends lost 2 bases at V and 6 bases at J; junction bases unmatched: 2. Germline CDR1 KGHDR, CDR2 SFDVKD. The DNA for the CDR3 is TGTGCCACCAGTGATTCGGGGACAGGGGCTGAAGCTTTCTTT. Encoded protein: CATSDSGTGAEAFF.